The entry below gives a single T cell receptor (beta chain) sequence along with its context. What it recognizes is unknown. The junction differs from germline at one of its ends, possibly a read error. These data belong to a study of Graves' ophthalmopathy and Graves' hyperthyroidism. In germline, CDR1 is MNHEY, CDR2 SVGAGI. The CDR3 spans 13 residues. RNA transcripts were the template, and TCR beta CDR3 regions were amplified from them. The first round was an RT-PCR with HTBI primers, and the second round was a multiplex PCR. Using its own MiXCR run on the multiplex PCR reads, TCRdb lists one record per CDR3 protein. The table lists 300,000 to 400,000 distinct CDR3 sequences, 15% to 20% of them singletons. If patients had other autoimmune diseases, uncontrolled infections, pregnancy or lactation, they were excluded. Whole-study findings and limits: Forecasting of ophthalmopathy progression by the model achieved around 68% sensitivity and approximately 72% specificity.

This clonotype originated in an adult man with Graves' ophthalmopathy. Source material: peripheral blood. The gene calls are TRBV6-5 and TRBJ1-2; D remains unclear. The CDR3 nucleotides are TGTGTCAGCAGTTACGTAGAGAACTATGGCTACACCTTC. Translated: CVSSYVENYGYTF.